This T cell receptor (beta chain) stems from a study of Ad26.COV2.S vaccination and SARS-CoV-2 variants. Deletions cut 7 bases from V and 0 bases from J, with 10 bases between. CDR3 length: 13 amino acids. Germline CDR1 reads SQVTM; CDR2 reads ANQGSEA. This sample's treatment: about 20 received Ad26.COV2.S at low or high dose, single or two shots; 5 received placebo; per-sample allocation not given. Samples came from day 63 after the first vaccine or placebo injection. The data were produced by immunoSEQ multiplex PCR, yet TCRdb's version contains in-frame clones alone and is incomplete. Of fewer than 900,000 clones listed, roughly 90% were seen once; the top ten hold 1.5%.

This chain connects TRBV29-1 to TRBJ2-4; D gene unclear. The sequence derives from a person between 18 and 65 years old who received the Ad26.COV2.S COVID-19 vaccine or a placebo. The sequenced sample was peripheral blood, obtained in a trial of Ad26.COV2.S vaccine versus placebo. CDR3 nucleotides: TGCAGCGGGGCGGAGCTAGCCAAAAACATTCAGTACTTC. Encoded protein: CSGAELAKNIQYF.